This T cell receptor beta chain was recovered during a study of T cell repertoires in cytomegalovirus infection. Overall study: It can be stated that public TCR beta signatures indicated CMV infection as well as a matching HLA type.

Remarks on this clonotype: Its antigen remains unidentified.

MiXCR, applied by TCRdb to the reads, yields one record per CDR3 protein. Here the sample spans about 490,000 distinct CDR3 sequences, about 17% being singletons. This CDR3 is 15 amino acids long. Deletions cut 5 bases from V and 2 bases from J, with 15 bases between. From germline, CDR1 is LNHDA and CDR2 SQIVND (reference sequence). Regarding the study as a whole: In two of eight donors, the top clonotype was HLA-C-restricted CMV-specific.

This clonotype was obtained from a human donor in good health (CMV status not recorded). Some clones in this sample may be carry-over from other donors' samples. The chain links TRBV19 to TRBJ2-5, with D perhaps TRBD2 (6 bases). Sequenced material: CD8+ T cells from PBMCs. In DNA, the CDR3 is TGTGCCAGTAGTCCCAGCCGGGGGTGGCAAGAGACCCAGTACTTC. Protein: CASSPSRGWQETQYF.